The 25 T cell receptor beta chains in this list originate from one sample, sequenced in a study of cytomegalovirus exposure and HLA in healthy donors. Primers: 60 Vbeta forward and 13 Jbeta reverse. Generated by immunoSEQ multiplex PCR, the TCRdb table keeps only in-frame clones and is missing some. Here the sample spans approximately 220,000 clones, 65% to 80% being singletons. The source material was PBMCs. These receptors were obtained from a girl aged 2 to 10 in good health and CMV-seronegative.

The rearrangement joins TRBV25-1 to TRBJ2-7; D not certain. This CDR3 spans 12 amino acids. The V end lost 5 bases, the J end lost 4 bases, and 9 bases lay between the germline ends. From germline, CDR1 is MGHDK and CDR2 SYGVNS. The CDR3 DNA follows: TGTGCCAGCAGTCATAAGACTTACGAGCAGTACTTC. Translated: CASSHKTYEQYF.

The V and J genes are TRBV11-2 and TRBJ2-5; 9 positions agree with TRBD2. CDR1 is SGHAT and CDR2 is FQNNGV in the germline V gene. The CDR3 is 15 amino acids. The V gene end was trimmed by 4 bases and the J gene end by 5 bases; junction bases not matched to a gene: 8. CDR3 protein: CASSSPGLAFETQYF. DNA for the CDR3: TGTGCCAGCAGCTCGCCGGGACTAGCTTTCGAGACCCAGTACTTC.

The chain couples TRBV20-1 to TRBJ2-5; perhaps TRBD1 as D (6 bases). The J call may be wrong; the DNA end is better matched by TRBJ2-7. Per the germline V gene, CDR1 is DFQATT and CDR2 is SNEGSKA (reference sequence). CDR3 length equals 11 residues. The CDR3 reads CSASDSYEQYF. The CDR3 DNA reads as TGCAGTGCTTCGGACAGCTACGAGCAGTACTTC.

The rearrangement uses TRBV19 and TRBJ2-2; no firm D call. V shed 9 bases and J shed 1 base, with 6 bases lying between them. Germline V lookup: CDR1 LNHDA, CDR2 SQIVND (reference sequence). The length of the CDR3 is 12 residues. The CDR3 DNA sequence: TGTGCCAGCACTGGGAACACCGGGGAGCTGTTTTTT. It translates to CASTGNTGELFF.

The gene calls are TRBV5-4 and TRBJ1-2, with D perhaps matching TRBD1 (6 bases). This CDR3 contains 14 residues. Deletions cut 4 bases from V and 7 bases from J, with 17 bases between. Germline V gene sequence: CDR1 SGHNT, CDR2 YYREEE (reference sequence). The CDR3 region has the DNA TGTGCCAGCAGCCTGTCGGGGACACGGCTTGGCTACACCTTC. It is translated as CASSLSGTRLGYTF.

The chain carries TRBV7-8 and TRBJ2-7; D unclear. The V end was cut by 5 bases, the J end by 4 bases, with 6 bases between. Germline-derived CDR1 and CDR2 are SGHVS and FQNEAQ. CDR3 length: 11 amino acids. The CDR3 bases are TGTGCCAGCAGCCCCAAATACGAGCAGTACTTC. Translated: CASSPKYEQYF.

The V call is TRBV6-5, the J call TRBJ2-7, with D possibly TRBD2 on 6 matching bases. CDR1 is MNHEY and CDR2 is SVGAGI in the germline V gene. V gave up 4 bases and J gave up 2 bases, with 9 bases separating them. The CDR3 contains 13 residues. CDR3 sequence reads: CASSSGGTYEQYF. The DNA of the CDR3 is TGTGCCAGCAGTTCCGGGGGTACCTACGAGCAGTACTTC.

In regard to this clone: At one of its ends the junction is not consistent with the germline gene, which may arise from a read error. Other DNA variants within this sample encode the same CDR3. This chain uses TRBV6-1 with TRBJ1-1; 7 bases fit TRBD1. This CDR3 contains 19 residues. The germline V gene encodes CDR1 MNHNS and CDR2 SASEGT. CDR3 sequence reads: CASSDGGPPSTGLNTEAFF. The CDR3 DNA reads TGTGCCAGTAGTGATGGCGGGCCCCCATCGACAGGGCTGAACACTGAAGCTTTCTTT.

This rearrangement joins TRBV30 to TRBJ2-1; 11 nucleotides align to TRBD2. The CDR3 extends over 15 amino acids. Germline lookup yields CDR1 GTSNPN and CDR2 SVGIG (reference sequence). Trimming at V came to 0 bases and at J to 3 bases, leaving 1 base not matched to a gene. CDR3 in amino acids: CAWSVGLAVYNEQFF. CDR3 sequence (DNA): TGTGCCTGGAGTGTGGGACTAGCGGTCTACAATGAGCAGTTCTTC.

The chain has TRBV4-1 and TRBJ2-4, with D possibly TRBD1 on 5 matching bases. CDR3 length: 19 amino acids. V was cut by 4 bases and J by 0 bases, with 22 bases left in between. Germline V gene lookup returns CDR1 MGHRA and CDR2 YSYEKL. In DNA, the CDR3 is TGCGCCAGCAGCCCACTCTCCGGCCGACAGACGCTAGCCAAAAACATTCAGTACTTC. Translated: CASSPLSGRQTLAKNIQYF.

CDR3 DNA sequence: TGTGCCAGCAGCCCCCTTCCGAGCGGAGATAATTCACCCCTCCACTTT. Its protein product is CASSPLPSGDNSPLHF. The chain joins TRBV9 to TRBJ1-6, with D hard to call. This CDR3 spans 16 amino acids. V was cut by 4 bases and J by 5 bases, with 16 bases left in between. Germline V gene data show CDR1 as SGDLS and CDR2 as YYNGEE.

The chain combines TRBV4-1 with TRBJ1-1; TRBD1 aligns across 8 bases. V lost 7 bases to trimming and J lost 9 bases; unmatched junction nucleotides: 10. There are 13 residues in the CDR3. Germline V gene lookup returns CDR1 MGHRA and CDR2 YSYEKL. CDR3 region: CASMDRALIKAFF. CDR3 nucleotides: TGCGCCAGCATGGACAGGGCCCTGATTAAAGCTTTCTTT.

The CDR3 DNA reads as TGTGCCATCAGTGGGACTAGCGGGAGAGATGAGCAGTTCTTC. Translation gives CAISGTSGRDEQFF. This chain connects TRBV10-3 to TRBJ2-1; 13 bases are a match to TRBD2. After removal of 4 bases from V and 8 bases from J, the junction contained 2 bases not matched to a gene. The CDR3 is 14 residues long. The germline CDR1 and CDR2 sequences are ENHRY and SYGVKD.

V and J are TRBV5-6 and TRBJ1-1, with TRBD1 as a possible D gene (5 bases). CDR1 is SGHDT and CDR2 is YYEEEE in the germline V gene. This CDR3 has 18 amino acids. The V end was cut by 2 bases, the J end by 11 bases, with 31 bases between. CDR3 sequence: CASSFYSSVIGDSSQAFF. The CDR3 DNA sequence: TGTGCCAGCAGCTTTTATAGTTCAGTAATTGGGGACTCATCTCAGGCTTTCTTT.

This chain links TRBV5-4 with TRBJ1-2; the D gene is possibly TRBD1 (6 bases). The V end lost 2 bases, the J end lost 4 bases, and 9 bases lay between the germline ends. The CDR3 sequence is 13 residues long. Germline loops: CDR1 SGHNT, CDR2 YYREEE (reference sequence). CDR3 nucleotide sequence: TGTGCCAGCAGCTTACAGGGTGTCTATGGCTACACCTTC. Amino acid sequence: CASSLQGVYGYTF.

This clone was picked up a small number of times. The chain uses TRBV5-6 and TRBJ2-2; TRBD2 is a possible D gene (6 bases). Trimming cost V 1 base and J 0 bases, with 7 bases left between them. The CDR3 loop spans 15 amino acids. The germline V gene has CDR1 SGHDT and CDR2 YYEEEE. CDR3 coding DNA: TGTGCCAGCAGCTTGTCTAGCGCGAACACCGGGGAGCTGTTTTTT. It translates to CASSLSSANTGELFF.

The table lists this clone with a count of one. This sequence joins TRBV7-9 and TRBJ2-7; 7 bases are a match to TRBD2. V lost 5 bases to trimming and J lost 7 bases; unmatched junction nucleotides: 14. This CDR3 comprises 15 residues. CDR1 and CDR2 (germline): SEHNR, FQNEAQ (reference sequence). CDR3 DNA sequence: TGTGCCAGCAGCCGGAGCGGGGTACTCCCTCGGGAGCAGTACTTC. Encoded protein: CASSRSGVLPREQYF.

The chain recombines TRBV6-1 with TRBJ1-5; 7 bases map to TRBD1. Trimming took 11 bases from V and 7 from J; bases not matched to a gene: 8. CDR1 is MNHNS, CDR2 SASEGT, per germline. This CDR3 contains 12 residues. CDR3 DNA sequence: TGTGCCTGTACAGGGGAGGACCAGCCCCAGCATTTT. Translating gives CACTGEDQPQHF.

This chain links TRBV6-1 with TRBJ2-6; D may be TRBD1 (5 bases). This CDR3 contains 17 residues. Germline lookup yields CDR1 MNHNS and CDR2 SASEGT. V was trimmed by 2 bases and J by 2 bases, leaving 13 bases between them. The CDR3 bases are TGTGCCAGCAGTGAATTACCAGGGCATACTGGGGCCAACGTCCTGACTTTC. It codes for CASSELPGHTGANVLTF.

The chain couples TRBV30 to TRBJ1-2, with 7 bases identical to TRBD1. This CDR3 is built from 14 residues. Germline V gene lookup returns CDR1 GTSNPN and CDR2 SVGIG (reference sequence). The V gene end was trimmed by 3 bases and the J gene end by 7 bases; junction bases not matched to a gene: 11. DNA for the CDR3: TGTGCCTGGAGGGTAACAGGGGCATTGGTTGGCTACACCTTC. Translated: CAWRVTGALVGYTF.

V gene TRBV30 combines with J gene TRBJ2-2; D not certain. Trimming stripped 0 bases from V and 3 bases from J, with 11 bases between. CDR1 and CDR2 (germline): GTSNPN, SVGIG (reference sequence). The CDR3 sequence is 15 residues long. The CDR3 DNA follows: TGTGCCTGGAGTGTACGAGTGCTGGACACCGGGGAGCTGTTTTTT. The encoded protein is CAWSVRVLDTGELFF.

The chain recombines TRBV5-4 with TRBJ1-2; 10 positions agree with TRBD1. V shed 5 bases, J shed 3 bases, and the junction held 7 bases outside the gene matches. The CDR3 consists of 15 residues. Germline CDR1 SGHNT, CDR2 YYREEE (reference sequence). Here the CDR3 DNA reads TGTGCCAGCAGTTCCGGGACAGGGGATCACTATGGCTACACCTTC. Its translation is CASSSGTGDHYGYTF.

The chain combines TRBV15 with TRBJ1-4; 7 nucleotides line up with TRBD1. The germline V gene has CDR1 LNHNV and CDR2 YYDKDF (reference sequence). Trimming cost V 5 bases and J 3 bases; bases outside gene matches: 6. The CDR3 is 15 residues long. The CDR3 coding sequence is TGTGCCACCAGCCGCGGACAGGCGGCTAATGAAAAACTGTTTTTT. Its protein is CATSRGQAANEKLFF.

This clone has just a few counts. V gene TRBV29-1 combines with J gene TRBJ2-3; 7 bases map to TRBD2. V gave up 5 bases and J gave up 3 bases; unmatched junction bases: 5. The CDR3 is 13 residues long. Looked up from germline, CDR1 is SQVTM and CDR2 is ANQGSEA. Written as DNA, the CDR3 is TGCAGCGTTCAGCAGCGGGATACAGATACGCAGTATTTT. Its translation: CSVQQRDTDTQYF.

The chain joins TRBV9 to TRBJ2-2; 7 nucleotides align to TRBD1. CDR3 length equals 15 residues. Germline V gene data show CDR1 as SGDLS and CDR2 as YYNGEE. V gave up 4 bases and J gave up 5 bases; unmatched junction bases: 8. The CDR3: CASSPRQGPTGELFF. For the CDR3, the DNA is TGTGCCAGCAGCCCTCGACAGGGCCCGACCGGGGAGCTGTTTTTT.